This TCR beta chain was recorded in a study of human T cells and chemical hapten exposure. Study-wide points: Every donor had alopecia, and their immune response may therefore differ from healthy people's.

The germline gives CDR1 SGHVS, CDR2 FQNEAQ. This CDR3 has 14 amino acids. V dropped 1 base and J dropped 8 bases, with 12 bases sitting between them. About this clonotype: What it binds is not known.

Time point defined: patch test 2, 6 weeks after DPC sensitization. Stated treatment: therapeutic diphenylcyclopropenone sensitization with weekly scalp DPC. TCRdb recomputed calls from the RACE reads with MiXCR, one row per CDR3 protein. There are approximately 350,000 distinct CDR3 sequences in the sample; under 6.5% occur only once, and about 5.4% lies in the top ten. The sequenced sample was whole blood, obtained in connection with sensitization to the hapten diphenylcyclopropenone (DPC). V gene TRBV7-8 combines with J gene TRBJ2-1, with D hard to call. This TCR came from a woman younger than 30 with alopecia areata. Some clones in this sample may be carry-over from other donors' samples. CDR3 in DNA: TGTGCCAGCAGCTTAGTTTGGGATCTGGATGAGCAGTTCTTC. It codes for CASSLVWDLDEQFF.